Listed below are T cell receptor beta chains from one sample, sequenced in a study of OX40 agonist ivuxolimab in advanced cancers. The protocol was immunoSEQ multiplex PCR, while the TCRdb copy is restricted to in-frame clones and leaves out a portion. The sample has tens of thousands of clones, 80% to 85% seen once. This material consisted of CD4+ or CD8+ T cells sorted from blood, taken in a trial of the OX40 agonist ivuxolimab. The receptor set was obtained from an adult with an advanced solid tumor such as melanoma, head and neck, liver or kidney cancer. Both conserved end residues are part of each CDR3. Fields, in order: D gene, clone size, J gene, V gene, CDR3 DNA, CDR3 protein. A D gene is named only where the DNA matches it firmly. A row's size may be missing; if present it is once, few, many or a size class.

>TRBD2|-|TRBJ2-3|TRBV7-6
TGTGCCAGCAGCGCAGGTGCGGCGGGCGGGGGGGCGACAGATACGCAGTATTTT
CASSAGAAGGGATDTQYF
>-|few|TRBJ2-7|TRBV5-1
TGCGCCAGCTCAGGATTACAGGGTGGCTACGAGCAGTACTTC
CASSGLQGGYEQYF
>TRBD1|-|TRBJ2-4|TRBV7-2
TGTGCCAGCAGCCCGGGACAGGCCAGCATTCAGTACTTC
CASSPGQASIQYF
>-|-|TRBJ1-2|TRBV5-1
TGCGCCAGCAGCACGACAGAAAACTATGGCTACACCTTC
CASSTTENYGYTF
>TRBD1|-|TRBJ1-4|TRBV7-9
TGTGCCAGCAGCTTAGGACAGGGGATCGAGGGTAATGAAAAACTGTTTTTT
CASSLGQGIEGNEKLFF
>TRBD1|once|TRBJ1-5|TRBV27
TGTGCCAGCAGTCTACAGGGGGAAGGTCAGCCCCAGCATTTT
CASSLQGEGQPQHF
>TRBD1|-|TRBJ1-6|TRBV7-2
TGTGCCAGCAGCGCGACCGGGACAGTGAATTCACCCCTCCACTTT
CASSATGTVNSPLHF
>-|-|TRBJ2-6|TRBV6-6
TGTGCCAGCAGTTTTGGGTCAACTGGGGCCAACGTCCTGACTTTC
CASSFGSTGANVLTF
>TRBD2|-|TRBJ2-1|TRBV7-3
TGTGCCAGCAGCTTCCGCGGGGGGGCGGATGAGCAGTTCTTC
CASSFRGGADEQFF
>TRBD1|-|TRBJ2-2|TRBV5-5
TGTGCCAGCAGCTTGAATCCGGGACAGGGAACCGGGGAGCTGTTTTTT
CASSLNPGQGTGELFF
>-|-|TRBJ1-5|TRBV19
TGCGGCGCCGGGGAAGGGAGCAATCAGCCCCAGCATTTT
CGAGEGSNQPQHF
>-|-|TRBJ1-1|TRBV28
TGTGCCAGCAGTTTAGGGGGCGGGAACACTGAAGCTTTCTTT
CASSLGGGNTEAFF
>-|-|TRBJ2-4|TRBV6-1
TGTGCCAGCAGCCCCTGGGGGCAGGGATACATTCAGTACTTC
CASSPWGQGYIQYF
>-|-|TRBJ2-5|TRBV18
TGTGCCAGCTCGGGAACAGGAACCCAAGAGACCCAGTACTTC
CASSGTGTQETQYF